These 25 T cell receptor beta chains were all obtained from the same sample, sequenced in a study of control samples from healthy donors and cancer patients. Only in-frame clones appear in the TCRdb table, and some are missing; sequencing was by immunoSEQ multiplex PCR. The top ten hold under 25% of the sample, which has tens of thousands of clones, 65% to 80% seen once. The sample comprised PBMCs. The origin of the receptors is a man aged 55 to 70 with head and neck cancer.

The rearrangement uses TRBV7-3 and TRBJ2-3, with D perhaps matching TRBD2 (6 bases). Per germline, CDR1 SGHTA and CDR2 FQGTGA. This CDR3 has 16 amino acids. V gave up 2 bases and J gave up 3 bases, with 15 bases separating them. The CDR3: CASSLPIGGPTDTQYF. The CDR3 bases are TGTGCCAGCAGCTTACCTATAGGAGGGCCGACAGATACGCAGTATTTT. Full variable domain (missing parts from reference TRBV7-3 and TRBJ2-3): GAGVSQTPSNKVTEKGKYVELRCDPISGHTALYWYRQSLGQGPEFLIYFQGTGAADDSGLPNDRFFAVRPEGSVSTLKIQRTERGDSAVYLCASSLPIGGPTDTQYFGPGTRLTVL.

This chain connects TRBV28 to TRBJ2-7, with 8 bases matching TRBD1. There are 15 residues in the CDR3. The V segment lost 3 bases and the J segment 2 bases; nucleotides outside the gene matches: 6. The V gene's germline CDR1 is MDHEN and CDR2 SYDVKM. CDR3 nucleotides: TGTGCCAGCAGTTTTGGGCGGACAGGGACCTACGAGCAGTACTTC. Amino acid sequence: CASSFGRTGTYEQYF.

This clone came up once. The CDR3 sequence: CASSLGLGGRTEAFF. For the CDR3, the DNA is TGTGCCAGCTCACTCGGGTTGGGGGGAAGAACTGAAGCTTTCTTT. The chain employs TRBV18 and TRBJ1-1; D perhaps matches TRBD1 (5 bases). The CDR3 totals 15 residues. Germline V gene data show CDR1 as KGHSH and CDR2 as LQKENI. Trimming shortened V by 4 bases and J by 5 bases, and 17 bases separated the two germline ends.

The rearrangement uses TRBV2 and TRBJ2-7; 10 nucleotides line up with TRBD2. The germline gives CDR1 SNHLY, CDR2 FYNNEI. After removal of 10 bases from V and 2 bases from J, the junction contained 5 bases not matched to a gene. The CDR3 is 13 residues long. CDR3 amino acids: CATWTSGAYEQYF. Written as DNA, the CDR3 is TGTGCCACCTGGACTAGCGGTGCCTACGAGCAGTACTTC.

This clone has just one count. The CDR3 protein is CATNTAPGQVNYEQYF. Written as DNA, the CDR3 is TGTGCCACCAATACAGCTCCGGGACAGGTAAACTACGAGCAGTACTTC. The V and J genes are TRBV5-5 and TRBJ2-7; 8 bases are a match to TRBD1. CDR3 length: 16 amino acids. Germline assignment: CDR1 SGHKS and CDR2 YYEKEE (reference sequence). J lost 3 bases, V lost 9 bases, and 17 bases had no gene match.

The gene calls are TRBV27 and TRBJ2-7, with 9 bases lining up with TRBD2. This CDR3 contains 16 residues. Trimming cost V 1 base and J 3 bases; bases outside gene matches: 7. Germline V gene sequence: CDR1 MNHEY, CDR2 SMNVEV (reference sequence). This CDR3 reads CASSLWSLAGNYEQYF. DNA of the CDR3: TGTGCCAGCAGTTTATGGAGCCTAGCGGGGAACTACGAGCAGTACTTC.

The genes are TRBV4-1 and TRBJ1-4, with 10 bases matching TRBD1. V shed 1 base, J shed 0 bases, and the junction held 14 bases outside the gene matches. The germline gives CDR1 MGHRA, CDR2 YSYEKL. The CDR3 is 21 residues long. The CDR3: CASSQGKLLDRGIATNEKLFF. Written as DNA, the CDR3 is TGCGCCAGCAGCCAAGGAAAGCTTCTGGACAGGGGGATTGCAACTAATGAAAAACTGTTTTTT.

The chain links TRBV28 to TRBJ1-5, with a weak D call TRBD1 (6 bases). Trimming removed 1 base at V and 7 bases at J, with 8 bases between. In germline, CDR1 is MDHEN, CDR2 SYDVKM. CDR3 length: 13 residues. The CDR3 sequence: CASSLLGAQPQHF. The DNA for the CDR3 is TGTGCCAGCAGTTTATTGGGGGCCCAGCCCCAGCATTTT.

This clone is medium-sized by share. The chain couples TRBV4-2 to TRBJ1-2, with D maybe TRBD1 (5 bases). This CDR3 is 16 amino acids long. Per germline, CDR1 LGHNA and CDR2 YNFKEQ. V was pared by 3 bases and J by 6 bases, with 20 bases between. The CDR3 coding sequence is TGTGCCAGCAGCCAGGAGGGAGGGTCAGGGTACGATGGCTACACCTTC. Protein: CASSQEGGSGYDGYTF.

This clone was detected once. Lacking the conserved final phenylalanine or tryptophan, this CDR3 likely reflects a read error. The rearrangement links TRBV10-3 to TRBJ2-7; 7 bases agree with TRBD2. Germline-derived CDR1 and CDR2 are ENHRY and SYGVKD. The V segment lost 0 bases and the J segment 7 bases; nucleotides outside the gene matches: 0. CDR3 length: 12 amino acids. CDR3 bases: TGTGCCATCAGTGAGTCCGGGGGGGAGCAGTACATC. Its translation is CAISESGGEQYI.

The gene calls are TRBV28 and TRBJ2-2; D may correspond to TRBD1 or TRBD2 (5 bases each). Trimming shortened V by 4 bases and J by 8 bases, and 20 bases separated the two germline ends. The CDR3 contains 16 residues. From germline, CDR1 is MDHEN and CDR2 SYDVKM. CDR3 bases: TGTGCCAGCAGTTCGTTCGGGGCCAGGTCGAAGGGGGAGCTGTTTTTT. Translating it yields CASSSFGARSKGELFF.

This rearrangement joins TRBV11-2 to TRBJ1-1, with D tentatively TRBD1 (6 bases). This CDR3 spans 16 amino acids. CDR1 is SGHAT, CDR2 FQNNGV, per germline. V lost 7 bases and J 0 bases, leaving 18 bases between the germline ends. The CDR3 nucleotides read TGTGCCAGCACCCTGGGGGCGGACCTAATGAACACTGAAGCTTTCTTT. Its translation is CASTLGADLMNTEAFF.

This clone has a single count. The CDR3 nucleotides read TGCAGCGTCGCCGGGACAGGGCTCTACGAGCAGTACTTC. Its translation: CSVAGTGLYEQYF. The chain uses TRBV29-1 and TRBJ2-7, with 9 bases matching TRBD1. This CDR3 has 13 residues. V gave up 6 bases and J gave up 3 bases; unmatched junction bases: 6. From germline, CDR1 is SQVTM and CDR2 ANQGSEA.

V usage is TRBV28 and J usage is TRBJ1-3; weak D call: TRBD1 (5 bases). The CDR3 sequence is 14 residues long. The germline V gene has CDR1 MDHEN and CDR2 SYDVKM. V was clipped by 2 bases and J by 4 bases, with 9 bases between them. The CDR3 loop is CASSLGGVGNTIYF. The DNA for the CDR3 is TGTGCCAGCAGTTTAGGAGGGGTAGGAAACACCATATATTTT. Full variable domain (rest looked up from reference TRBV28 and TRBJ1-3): DVKVTQSSRYLVKRTGEKVFLECVQDMDHENMFWYRQDPGLGLRLIYFSYDVKMKEKGDIPEGYSVSREKKERFSLILESASTNQTSMYLCASSLGGVGNTIYFGEGSWLTVV.

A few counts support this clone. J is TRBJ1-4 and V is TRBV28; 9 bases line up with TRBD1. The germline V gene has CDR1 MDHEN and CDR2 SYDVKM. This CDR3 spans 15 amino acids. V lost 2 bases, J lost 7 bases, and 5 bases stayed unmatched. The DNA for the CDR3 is TGTGCCAGCAGTTTAGGAGGGACAGGGAGTGAAAAACTGTTTTTT. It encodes CASSLGGTGSEKLFF.

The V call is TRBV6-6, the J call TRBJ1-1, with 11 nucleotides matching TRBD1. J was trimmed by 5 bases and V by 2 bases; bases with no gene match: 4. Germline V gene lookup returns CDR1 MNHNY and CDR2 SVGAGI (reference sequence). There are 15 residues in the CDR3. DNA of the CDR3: TGTGCCAGCAGTTACAGCGGACAGGGGGCGACTGAAGCTTTCTTT. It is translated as CASSYSGQGATEAFF.

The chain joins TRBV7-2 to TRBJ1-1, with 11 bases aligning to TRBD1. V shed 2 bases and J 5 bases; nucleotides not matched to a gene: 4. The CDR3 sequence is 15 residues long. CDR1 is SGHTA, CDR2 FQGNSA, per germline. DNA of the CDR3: TGTGCCAGCAGCTTAAGGACAGGGGGCAGGACTGAAGCTTTCTTT. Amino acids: CASSLRTGGRTEAFF.

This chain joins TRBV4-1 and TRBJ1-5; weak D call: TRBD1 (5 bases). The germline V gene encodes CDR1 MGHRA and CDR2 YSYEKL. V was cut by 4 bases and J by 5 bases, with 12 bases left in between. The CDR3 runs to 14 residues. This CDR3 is CASSPQGEDQPQHF. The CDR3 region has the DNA TGCGCCAGCAGCCCTCAAGGGGAGGATCAGCCCCAGCATTTT.

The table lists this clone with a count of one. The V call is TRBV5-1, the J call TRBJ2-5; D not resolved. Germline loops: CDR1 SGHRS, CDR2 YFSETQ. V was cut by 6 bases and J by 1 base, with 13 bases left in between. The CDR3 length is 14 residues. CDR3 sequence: CASTPGGPQETQYF. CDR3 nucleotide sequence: TGCGCCAGCACCCCCGGCGGTCCCCAAGAGACCCAGTACTTC. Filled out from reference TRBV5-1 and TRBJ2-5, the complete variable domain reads KAGVTQTPRYLIKTRGQQVTLSCSPISGHRSVSWYQQTPGQGLQFLFEYFSETQRNKGNFPGRFSGRQFSNSRSEMNVSTLELGDSALYLCASTPGGPQETQYFGPGTRLLVL.

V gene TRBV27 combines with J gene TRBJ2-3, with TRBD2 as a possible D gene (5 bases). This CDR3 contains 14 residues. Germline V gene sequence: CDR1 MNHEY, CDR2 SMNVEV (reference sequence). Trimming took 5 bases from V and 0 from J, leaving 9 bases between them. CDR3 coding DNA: TGTGCCAGCAGTATCCGGACTAGCACAGATACGCAGTATTTT. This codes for CASSIRTSTDTQYF.

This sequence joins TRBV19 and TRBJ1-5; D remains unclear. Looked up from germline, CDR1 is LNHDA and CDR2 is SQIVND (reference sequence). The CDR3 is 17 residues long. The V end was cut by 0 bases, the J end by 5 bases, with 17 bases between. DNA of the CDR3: TGTGCCAGTAGTATAGAAGATTCGGGGATTATCGATCAGCCCCAGCATTTT. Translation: CASSIEDSGIIDQPQHF.

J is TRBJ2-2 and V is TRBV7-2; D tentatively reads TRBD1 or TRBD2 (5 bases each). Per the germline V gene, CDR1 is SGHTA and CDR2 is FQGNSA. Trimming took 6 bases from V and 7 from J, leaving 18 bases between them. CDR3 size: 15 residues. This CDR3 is CASRTSGAAFGELFF. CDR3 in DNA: TGTGCCAGCAGGACGTCCGGGGCAGCTTTCGGGGAGCTGTTTTTT.

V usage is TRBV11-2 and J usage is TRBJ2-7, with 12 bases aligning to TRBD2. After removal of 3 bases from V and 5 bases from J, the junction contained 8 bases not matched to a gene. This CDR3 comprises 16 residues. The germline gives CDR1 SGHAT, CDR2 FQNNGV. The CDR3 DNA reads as TGTGCCAGCAGCTTTCTAGCGGGAGGGCCCTCACACGAGCAGTACTTC. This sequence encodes CASSFLAGGPSHEQYF.

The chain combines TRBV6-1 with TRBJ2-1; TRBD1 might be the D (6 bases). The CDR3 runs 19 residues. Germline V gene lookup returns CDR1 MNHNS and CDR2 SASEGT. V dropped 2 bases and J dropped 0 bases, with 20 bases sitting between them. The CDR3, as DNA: TGTGCCAGCAGTGAACCCCCTAGGGACACGAAAAGCTCCTACAATGAGCAGTTCTTC. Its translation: CASSEPPRDTKSSYNEQFF.

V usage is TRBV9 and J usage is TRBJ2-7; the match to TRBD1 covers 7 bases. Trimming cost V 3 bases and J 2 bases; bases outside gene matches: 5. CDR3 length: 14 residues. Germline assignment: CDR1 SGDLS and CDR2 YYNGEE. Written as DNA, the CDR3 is TGTGCCAGCAGCGCTAACAGGGGAGCCTACGAGCAGTACTTC. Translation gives CASSANRGAYEQYF. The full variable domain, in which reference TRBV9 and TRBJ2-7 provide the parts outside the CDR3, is DSGVTQTPKHLITATGQRVTLRCSPRSGDLSVYWYQQSLDQGLQFLIQYYNGEERAKGNILERFSAQQFPDLHSELNLSSLELGDSALYFCASSANRGAYEQYFGPGTRLTVT.